The 11 T cell receptor beta chains in this list originate from one sample, sequenced in a study of cytomegalovirus exposure and HLA in healthy donors. The PCR ran on 60 Vbeta and 13 Jbeta primers. The data were produced by immunoSEQ multiplex PCR, yet TCRdb's version contains in-frame clones alone and is incomplete. The table lists about 120,000 clones, more than 65% of them singletons. Source material: PBMCs. Every receptor here comes from a woman younger than 35 in good health and CMV-seronegative.

This sequence joins TRBV7-6 and TRBJ1-3; 7 bases agree with TRBD1. J lost 4 bases, V lost 2 bases, and 2 bases had no gene match. Germline V CDR1 and CDR2: SGHVS, FNYEAQ. This CDR3 spans 14 amino acids. Here the CDR3 DNA reads TGTGCCAGCAGCTTACAGGGGGTGGGAAACACCATATATTTT. It codes for CASSLQGVGNTIYF.

As for this clone: A junction end diverges from the germline sequence, so it may reflect a read error. The same CDR3 arises from other DNA sequences in this sample as well. The rearrangement uses TRBV2 and TRBJ1-2; a possible D gene is TRBD1 (5 bases). The germline V gene encodes CDR1 SNHLY and CDR2 FYNNEI. CDR3 length: 13 residues. The CDR3 reads CASSEAQGYGYTF. CDR3 nucleotide sequence: TGTGCCAGCAGTGAAGCGCAGGGATACGGCTACACCTTT.

The J gene is TRBJ1-3, the V gene TRBV18; possible D gene TRBD1, 5 bases. Per germline, CDR1 KGHSH and CDR2 LQKENI. The CDR3 totals 16 residues. Between the trimmed V and J ends, which lost 2 bases and 0 bases, there was a span of 11 bases. The CDR3 sequence: CASSPGGTSSGNTIYF. CDR3 coding DNA: TGTGCCAGCTCACCAGGCGGGACGAGCTCTGGAAACACCATATATTTT.

A note on this clone: Other DNA sequences of this sample code for an identical CDR3. The chain employs TRBV27 and TRBJ2-1; D is undetermined. V dropped 5 bases and J dropped 4 bases, with 3 bases sitting between them. Germline lookup yields CDR1 MNHEY and CDR2 SMNVEV (reference sequence). CDR3 size: 11 residues. The CDR3 protein is CASSLYNEQFF. The DNA of the CDR3 is TGTGCCAGCAGTCTTTACAATGAGCAGTTCTTC.

This clone came up once. CDR3 sequence: CASSFGQNYGYTF. Here the CDR3 DNA reads TGTGCCAGCAGCTTCGGACAGAACTATGGCTACACCTTC. The chain uses TRBV5-4 and TRBJ1-2; the D gene is possibly TRBD1 (6 bases). Looked up from germline, CDR1 is SGHNT and CDR2 is YYREEE (reference sequence). V lost 2 bases and J lost 2, with 7 bases in between. The CDR3 is 13 residues long. Full variable domain (rest looked up from reference TRBV5-4 and TRBJ1-2): ETGVTQSPTHLIKTRGQQVTLRCSSQSGHNTVSWYQQALGQGPQFIFQYYREEENGRGNFPPRFSGLQFPNYSSELNVNALELDDSALYLCASSFGQNYGYTFGSGTRLTVV.

The chain is built from TRBV5-1 and TRBJ2-1; TRBD2 is a possible D gene (6 bases). The CDR3 totals 14 residues. CDR1 and CDR2 from the germline V gene are SGHRS and YFSETQ. The germline V and J ends were trimmed by 4 bases and 6 bases, with 14 bases remaining between them. Here the CDR3 reads CASSITGTANEQFF. Here the CDR3 DNA reads TGCGCCAGCAGCATTACCGGGACTGCCAATGAGCAGTTCTTC.

The chain couples TRBV19 to TRBJ2-2; D is possibly TRBD2 (6 bases). V lost 7 bases, J lost 7 bases, and 7 bases lay in between. This CDR3 spans 11 amino acids. Per germline, CDR1 LNHDA and CDR2 SQIVND (reference sequence). The CDR3 reads CASIGGGELFF. The CDR3 nucleotides are TGTGCCAGTATCGGGGGCGGGGAGCTGTTTTTT.

The chain recombines TRBV5-4 with TRBJ2-2; the D is unclear. Germline V CDR1 and CDR2: SGHNT, YYREEE (reference sequence). The CDR3 spans 14 residues. Trimming left V 4 bases short and J 6 bases short, with 13 bases between. The CDR3 sequence: CASSPQVPPGELFF. CDR3 nucleotide sequence: TGTGCCAGCAGCCCTCAGGTCCCACCCGGGGAGCTGTTTTTT.

Here the CDR3 reads CASSDLQGRGRNQPQHF. The CDR3 coding sequence is TGTGCCAGCAGTGACCTACAGGGGCGGGGACGCAATCAGCCCCAGCATTTT. The chain links TRBV6-4 to TRBJ1-5; 7 nucleotides agree with TRBD1. The CDR3 has 17 residues. The germline gives CDR1 MRHNA, CDR2 SNTAGT. Trimming removed 2 bases from V and 2 bases from J; junction bases left unmatched: 9.

The chain is built from TRBV2 and TRBJ2-5; 10 bases align to TRBD2. The end of the DNA aligns better with TRBJ2-7, so the J call may be wrong. Per the germline V gene, CDR1 is SNHLY and CDR2 is FYNNEI. The CDR3 totals 15 residues. CDR3 loop: CAFTRRLAGVYEQYF. The CDR3 DNA sequence: TGTGCCTTCACCCGTAGGCTAGCGGGAGTGTACGAGCAGTACTTC.

The J gene is TRBJ1-1, the V gene TRBV29-1, with unresolved D. CDR3 length equals 15 residues. Trimming took 6 bases from V and 1 from J, leaving 18 bases between them. CDR1 SQVTM and CDR2 ANQGSEA come from the germline V gene. CDR3 DNA sequence: TGCAGCGTCCCCGCCGGGCGGGCGGGGAACACTGAAGCTTTCTTT. Its protein is CSVPAGRAGNTEAFF. Filled out from reference TRBV29-1 and TRBJ1-1, the complete variable domain reads SAVISQKPSRDICQRGTSLTIQCQVDSQVTMMFWYRQQPGQSLTLIATANQGSEATYESGFVIDKFPISRPNLTFSTLTVSNMSPEDSSIYLCSVPAGRAGNTEAFFGQGTRLTVV.